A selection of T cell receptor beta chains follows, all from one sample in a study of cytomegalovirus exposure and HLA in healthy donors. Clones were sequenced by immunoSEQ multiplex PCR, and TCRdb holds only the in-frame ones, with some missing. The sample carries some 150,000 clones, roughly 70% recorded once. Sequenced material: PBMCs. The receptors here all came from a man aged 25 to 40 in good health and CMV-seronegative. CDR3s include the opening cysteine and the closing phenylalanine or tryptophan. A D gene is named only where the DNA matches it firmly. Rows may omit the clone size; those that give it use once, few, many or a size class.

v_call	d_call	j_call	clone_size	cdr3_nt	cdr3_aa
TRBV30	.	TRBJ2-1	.	TGTGCCTGGAGTGCTGGCAGGTCGTATGAGCAGTTCTTC	CAWSAGRSYEQFF
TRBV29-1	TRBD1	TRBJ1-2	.	TGCAGCTCAAGCGAAGGACAGGGGGTAGGTGGCTACACCTTC	CSSSEGQGVGGYTF
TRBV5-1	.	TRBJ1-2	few	TGCGCCAGCAGCTTGGTTGCAACCTATTCTAACTATGGCTACACCTTC	CASSLVATYSNYGYTF
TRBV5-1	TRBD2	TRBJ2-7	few	TGCGCCAGCAACCTCGGGACTAGCGGGATCTACGAGCAGTACTTC	CASNLGTSGIYEQYF
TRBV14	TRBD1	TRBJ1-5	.	TGTGCCAGCAGCCAAACAGGGGGCGAGCCCCAGCATTTT	CASSQTGGEPQHF
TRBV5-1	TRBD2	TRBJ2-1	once	TGCGCCAGCAGCCCGAGCGGGGGGGCTCCCTACAATGAGCAGTTCTTC	CASSPSGGAPYNEQFF
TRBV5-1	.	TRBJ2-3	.	TGCGCCAGCAGCTTGTGGGGGGGCACAGATACGCAGTATTTT	CASSLWGGTDTQYF
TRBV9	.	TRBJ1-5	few	TGTGCCAGCAGCGGCGGGGGGGGTCAGCCCCAGCATTTT	CASSGGGGQPQHF
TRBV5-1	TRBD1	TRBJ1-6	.	TGCGCCAGCAGCCTGAGACAGGGGACGATCTATAATTCACCCCTCCACTTT	CASSLRQGTIYNSPLHF
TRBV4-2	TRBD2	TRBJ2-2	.	TGTGCCAGCAGCCACGGACTAGCGGGGGGAAGCACCGGGGAGCTGTTTTTT	CASSHGLAGGSTGELFF
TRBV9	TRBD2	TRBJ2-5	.	TGTGCCAGCAGCGCAGACCGAACTAGCGGGAGTGCGGGGCCCCACTTC	CASSADRTSGSAGPHF
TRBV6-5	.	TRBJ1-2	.	TGTGCCAGCTTGGACGGGATAGGGGGCTACACCTTC	CASLDGIGGYTF
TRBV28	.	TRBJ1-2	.	TGTGCCAGCAGTTTGGAGGGGCGCGGCTACACCTTC	CASSLEGRGYTF
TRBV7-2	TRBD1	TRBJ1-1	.	TGTGCCAGCAGCCAGACAGGGGGCGCATGGACTGAAGCTTTCTTT	CASSQTGGAWTEAFF
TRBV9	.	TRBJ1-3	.	TGTGCCAGTAGCGACTACTCTGGAAACACCATATATTTT	CASSDYSGNTIYF
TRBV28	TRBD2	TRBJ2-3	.	TGTGCCAGCAGTTTAACTAGCGGCACAGATACGCAGTATTTT	CASSLTSGTDTQYF
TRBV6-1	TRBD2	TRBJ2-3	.	TGTGCCAGCAGGGGACTAGCGGGTTCAGATACGCAGTATTTT	CASRGLAGSDTQYF
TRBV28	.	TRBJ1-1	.	TGTGCCAGCAGTTCCCGGGGAAAGAACACTGAAGCTTTCTTT	CASSSRGKNTEAFF
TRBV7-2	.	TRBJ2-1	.	TGTGCCAGCAGCTTCAAATTAGGGACTGGAGACAATGAGCAGTTCTTC	CASSFKLGTGDNEQFF
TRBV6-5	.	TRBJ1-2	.	TGTGCCAGCAGTTCCCTTGTTGCGGTTACCGGCTACACCTTC	CASSSLVAVTGYTF
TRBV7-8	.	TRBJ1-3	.	TGTGCCAGCAGCTTAACAGGTTCTGGAAACACCATATATTTT	CASSLTGSGNTIYF
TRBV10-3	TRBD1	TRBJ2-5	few	TGTGCCATCAGCCCACAGGGGCAAGAGACCCAGTACTTC	CAISPQGQETQYF
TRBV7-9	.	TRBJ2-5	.	TGTGCCAGCAGCTTCACCTCAGGATGGGAGCTTCAAGAGACCCAGTACTTC	CASSFTSGWELQETQYF
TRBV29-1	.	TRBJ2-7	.	TGCAGCGTTGGAGGCCCCAGTTACGAGCAGTACTTC	CSVGGPSYEQYF
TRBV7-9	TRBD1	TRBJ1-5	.	TGTGCCAGCAGCTTAGGGCACTCAGGGGGGTATCAGCCCCAGCATTTT	CASSLGHSGGYQPQHF
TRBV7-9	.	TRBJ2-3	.	TGTGCCGGCAGCTTATACACAGATACGCAGTATTTT	CAGSLYTDTQYF
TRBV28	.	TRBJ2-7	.	TGTGCCAGCAGTTCCCACCCTCGCGGGCTCCCCTACGAGCAGTACTTC	CASSSHPRGLPYEQYF
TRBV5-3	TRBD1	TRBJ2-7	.	TGTGCCAGAAGCTTGAGGACAGGGACCCACGAGCAGTACTTC	CARSLRTGTHEQYF
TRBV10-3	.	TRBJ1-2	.	TGTGCCATCAGTGAGTCGAAAGGGGCGAGCGGCTACACCTTC	CAISESKGASGYTF